This T cell receptor beta chain was captured by sequencing in a study of T cell responses to AZD1222 COVID-19 vaccine. V lost 0 bases and J 4 bases, leaving 8 bases between the germline ends. Germline V gives CDR1 SGHNT, CDR2 YENEEA. This CDR3 comprises 14 residues. Study-wide results and caveats: Epitopes outside B.1.351 and B.1.1.7 mutated regions reportedly drew nearly half of spike TCRs. Vaccine-related CD4 TCRs covered spike, predominating at 160-218 and 743-854. Once two AZD1222 doses were given, Spike-specific TCR breadth and depth went up.

About this clone itself: Its antigen is not known.

The data were produced by immunoSEQ multiplex PCR, yet TCRdb's version contains in-frame clones alone and is incomplete. The sample comprises about 110,000 clones, just under 95% of which are singletons, and more than 2% rests with the top ten. Sequences were derived from peripheral blood, sampled on day 0 of AZD1222 vaccination. The clonotype was recovered from an adult in good health. The chain has TRBV11-3 and TRBJ2-3; D is unresolved. The CDR3 loop reads CASSLETVADTQYF. As DNA, the CDR3 is TGTGCCAGCAGCTTAGAAACAGTCGCAGATACGCAGTATTTT. Complete variable domain (other parts from reference TRBV11-3 and TRBJ2-3): EAGVVQSPRYKIIEKKQPVAFWCNPISGHNTLYWYLQNLGQGPELLIRYENEEAVDDSQLPKDRFSAERLKGVDSTLKIQPAELGDSAVYLCASSLETVADTQYFGPGTRLTVL.